This T cell receptor beta chain was sequenced during a study of graft-versus-host responses after intestinal transplantation. Background on the study: Multivisceral, liver-intestinal, or isolated intestinal grafts were transplanted into recipients. Study conclusions and caveats: Allografts of patients with graft-donor T cell macrochimerism showed high graft-versus-host to host-versus-graft clone ratios.

There are 13 residues in the CDR3. Germline V gives CDR1 SEHNR, CDR2 FQNEAQ (reference sequence). The V end lost 5 bases, the J end lost 5 bases, and 10 bases lay between the germline ends. Here immunoSEQ multiplex PCR was the method, and the copy in TCRdb shows in-frame clones only, minus some. This table has 18,000 or so clones, 85% to 95% appearing once. This clone was detected only once. Its cognate antigen is unknown. This sequence was found in a human patient who received an intestinal transplant, so some T cells may come from the graft donor. J is TRBJ2-1 and V is TRBV7-9, with D hard to call. This sample comprised PBMCs, obtained 23 days after intestinal transplant. The CDR3 is CASSPRLNNEQFF. The DNA for the CDR3 is TGTGCCAGCAGCCCCCGCCTAAACAATGAGCAGTTCTTC.